This T cell receptor beta chain was identified in a study of technical replicates of blood from a few donors. The CDR3 is 19 residues long. Trimming left V 3 bases short and J 3 bases short, with 23 bases between. Germline V gives CDR1 MRHNA, CDR2 SNTAGT. The table came from immunoSEQ multiplex PCR; TCRdb's copy has only in-frame clones and leaves some out. The sample shows about 100,000 clones, roughly 95% of them seen only once. This clone was picked up one time. The genes are TRBV6-4 and TRBJ1-4, with D perhaps matching TRBD1 (5 bases). The source material was T cells isolated from PBMCs. The origin of this receptor is a human donor in good health. CDR3 nucleotides: TGTGCCAGCAGTGAGCAGGGAAATAAGAAAAAGATGGCTAATGAAAAACTGTTTTTT. Protein sequence: CASSEQGNKKKMANEKLFF.